The present T cell receptor (beta chain) was sequenced within a study of PD-L1 blockade in urothelial cancer. Study-level background: Blood analysis took place 3 weeks (second dose) and 6 weeks after treatment start.

General observations from the study: Below-median pretreatment blood TCR clonality was associated with improved progression-free and overall survival.

The CDR3 length is 19 residues. A remark on this clone: Antigen: not known.

Time point in this sample: pretreatment peripheral blood. The diagnosis in patients was locally advanced or metastatic urothelial carcinoma. Between 1 and 8 samples per patient were obtained, pretreatment and on-treatment. Using immunoSEQ multiplex PCR, the repertoire was profiled, and TCRdb retains in-frame clones only, with some absent. The sample shows over 65,000 clones, roughly 90% of them seen only once. The sample in question was PBMCs, obtained around atezolizumab (anti-PD-L1) treatment. The rearrangement uses TRBV12-2 and TRBJ2-7; TRBD1, as called in the table, went unchecked against the DNA. TRBV12-2 is termed a pseudogene. This receptor was identified in a man in his 70s with urothelial cancer. The CDR3: CASRFYTGGLIHTTYEQYF. CDR3 DNA: TGTGCAAGTCGCTTCTACACAGGGGGCCTAATACATACAACCTACGAGCAGTACTTC.